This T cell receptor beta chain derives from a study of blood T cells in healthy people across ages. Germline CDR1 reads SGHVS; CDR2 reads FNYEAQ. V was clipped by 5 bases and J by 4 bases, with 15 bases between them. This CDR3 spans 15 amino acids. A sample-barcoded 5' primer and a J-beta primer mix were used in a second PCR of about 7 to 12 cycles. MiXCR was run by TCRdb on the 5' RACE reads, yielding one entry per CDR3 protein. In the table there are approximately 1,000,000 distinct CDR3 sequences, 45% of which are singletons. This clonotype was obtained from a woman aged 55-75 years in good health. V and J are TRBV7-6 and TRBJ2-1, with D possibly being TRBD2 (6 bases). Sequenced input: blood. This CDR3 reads CASSPRTNPYNEQFF. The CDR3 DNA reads TGTGCCAGCAGCCCGAGGACTAACCCGTACAATGAGCAGTTCTTC.